The subject of this entry is one TCR beta chain. This sample stems from a study of patients and donors after allogeneic stem cell transplantation. TCRdb analysed the RT-PCR reads with MiXCR anew, one entry per CDR3 protein. The table includes about 87,000 distinct CDR3 sequences, 5% detected once. Sequenced material: blood, either unsorted or a sorted T cell fraction (not recorded which). This clonotype was obtained from a human donor who was either an allogeneic HSCT recipient or a stem cell or donor lymphocyte infusion donor (not recorded which). It is not recorded whose cells these are; they may come from a transplant donor.

DNA for the CDR3: TGTGCCAGCAGTTTTTGGGGACTCAGCTCTGGGGCCAACGTCCTGACTTTC. Residues: CASSFWGLSSGANVLTF. The chain carries TRBV12-3 or TRBV12-4 and TRBJ2-6; possible D gene TRBD2, 6 bases. Trimming cost V 3 bases and J 0 bases, with 12 bases left between them. This CDR3 has 17 amino acids.